This T cell receptor (beta chain) came from a study of beta chain features in type 1 diabetes. Study conclusions and caveats: The naive, central memory and Treg TCRB repertoires showed an apparent similarity that was greater among patients than among healthy donors. When Type 1 diabetes patients were examined, their TCRB CDR3s proved moderately but significantly shorter in all four CD4+ subsets.

CD4+ cells of the naive, central memory, regulatory and stem cell-like memory types were sorted via CD45RO/CCR7/CD25/CD127/CD95/CD27. This clone has just a few counts. The antigen remains unidentified. Of the isolated RNA, all was reverse transcribed, and so the sequenced material was expressed TCRB transcripts. TCRdb's table, derived via immunoSEQ multiplex PCR, lists solely in-frame clones and lacks some. Of around 430,000 clones listed, 30% are singletons. This clonotype was sampled from a man in his late teens or twenties in good health. Specimen: naive CD4+ T cells from blood.

CDR3 residues: CASREGLADPNEQFF. In nucleotides, the CDR3 is TGTGCCAGCAGGGAGGGACTAGCGGACCCCAATGAGCAGTTCTTC. The chain recombines TRBV9 with TRBJ2-1; 11 nucleotides match TRBD2. From germline, CDR1 is SGDLS and CDR2 YYNGEE. With 5 bases clipped from V and 6 bases from J, the junction kept 7 bases outside the gene matches. The CDR3 length is 15 residues.